These T cell receptor beta chains were read from a single sample in a study of blood T cell repertoires in COVID-19. Clones were read by immunoSEQ multiplex PCR, and TCRdb kept only the in-frame ones, dropping some. The profile covers roughly 230,000 clones, with approximately 82% appearing a single time and about 3.9% taken by the ten largest. The sequencing input was peripheral blood. The source is a woman of 80 years or more with acute or convalescent COVID-19. Both conserved end residues are trimmed from each CDR3. The order of the fields is V gene, J gene, CDR3 protein.

TRBV19,TRBJ1-2,ASSTGDGYT
TRBV7-9,TRBJ1-2,ASSLAHGGLNGYT
TRBV7-2,TRBJ1-2,ASSRDRGLDYT
TRBV7-2,TRBJ1-5,ASSLRQGYQPQH
TRBV5-1,TRBJ2-1,ASSLTLGTYNEQF
TRBV28,TRBJ2-1,ASSPPRRWSTYNEQF
TRBV7-3,TRBJ1-2,ASSPQDGANYGYT
TRBV19,TRBJ1-1,ASSPRAWGVAEAF
TRBV27,TRBJ1-6,ASSLAGIWSPLH
TRBV12-1,TRBJ2-6,ASSLTGAHPGANVLT
TRBV6-2/TRBV6-3,TRBJ2-3,ASSPLGGDTDTQY
TRBV19,TRBJ1-1,ASSDRSGTGLSAF
TRBV27,TRBJ2-3,ASAWGVSTDTQY
TRBV4-1,TRBJ2-5,ASSPGLAGGSQETQY
TRBV7-2,TRBJ2-1,ASSLAQGLVSNEQF
TRBV18,TRBJ2-1,ASSPRTGGNNEQF
TRBV23-1,TRBJ2-7,ASSHLPPVRTGVNFYEQY
TRBV5-4,TRBJ1-2,ASSLDWAGSGVNGYT
TRBV27,TRBJ2-2,ASSLSLNTGELF
TRBV11-3,TRBJ2-5,ASSSSGGSETQY
TRBV5-1,TRBJ2-7,ASSFRTGGHEQY
TRBV11-2,TRBJ1-2,ASSLYGTVPTYGYT
TRBV6-2/TRBV6-3,TRBJ2-3,ASSSARTSGGAKDTQY
TRBV12-5,TRBJ2-5,ASGLARQRGQETQY
TRBV30,TRBJ1-5,AWSATGGPQH
TRBV11-3,TRBJ2-2,ASSSAGGTGELF
TRBV27,TRBJ2-7,ASSPSRSYEQY
TRBV19,TRBJ2-5,ASGTGYSETQY
TRBV6-5,TRBJ1-5,ASSTRTGNQPQH
TRBV29-1,TRBJ1-1,SVKRAGYTEAF
TRBV24-1,TRBJ1-1,ATSESGTENTEAF
TRBV11-3,TRBJ1-1,ASSRNEGAPAF
TRBV2,TRBJ1-1,ASSPEEAGGWTEAF
TRBV2,TRBJ1-1,ASSEGGQGPTEAF
TRBV5-8,TRBJ1-3,ASSLDMTANSGNTIY
TRBV7-9,TRBJ1-2,ASSLRQIYGYT
TRBV6-5,TRBJ1-6,ASRRQGAYNSPLH
TRBV7-3,TRBJ1-1,ASSPAGNTEAF
TRBV19,TRBJ2-1,ASSPGTYNEQF
TRBV19,TRBJ1-5,ASSIRGHNQPQH
TRBV9,TRBJ1-2,ASSVEGQAYGYT
TRBV9,TRBJ2-2,ASSPKEGVPGELF
TRBV6-2/TRBV6-3,TRBJ1-2,ASSYSTGQGARGGYT
TRBV6-6,TRBJ2-1,ASSYAQGEQF
TRBV6-1,TRBJ1-3,ASSELLGQNGNTIY
TRBV7-9,TRBJ1-2,ASSLAGIYGYT
TRBV10-2,TRBJ1-2,ASRQSGTGGAGYT
TRBV5-8,TRBJ2-3,ASSLTTSSTDTQY
TRBV2,TRBJ1-2,ASSAGQGYNYGYT
TRBV6-5,TRBJ1-1,AGRATGDYEAF